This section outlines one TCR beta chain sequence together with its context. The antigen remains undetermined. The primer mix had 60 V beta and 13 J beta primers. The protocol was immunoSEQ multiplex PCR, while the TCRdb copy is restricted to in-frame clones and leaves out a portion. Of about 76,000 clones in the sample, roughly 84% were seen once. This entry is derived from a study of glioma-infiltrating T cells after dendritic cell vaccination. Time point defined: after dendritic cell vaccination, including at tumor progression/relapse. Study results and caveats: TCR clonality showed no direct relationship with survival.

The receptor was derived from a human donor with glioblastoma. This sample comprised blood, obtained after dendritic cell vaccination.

The CDR3 DNA follows: TGTGCCAGCAGCTTGGGGGCTGAGCAGTTCTTC. Residues: CASSLGAEQFF. The chain has TRBV5-8 and TRBJ2-1; D gene uncertain. Germline loops: CDR1 SGHTS, CDR2 YDEGEE. The germline V and J ends were trimmed by 0 bases and 9 bases, with 4 bases remaining between them. This CDR3 has 11 residues. The full variable domain, its missing parts supplied by reference TRBV5-8 and TRBJ2-1, is EAGVTQSPTHLIKTRGQQATLRCSPISGHTSVYWYQQALGLGLQFLLWYDEGEERNRGNFPPRFSGRQFPNYSSELNVNALELEDSALYLCASSLGAEQFFGPGTRLTVL.